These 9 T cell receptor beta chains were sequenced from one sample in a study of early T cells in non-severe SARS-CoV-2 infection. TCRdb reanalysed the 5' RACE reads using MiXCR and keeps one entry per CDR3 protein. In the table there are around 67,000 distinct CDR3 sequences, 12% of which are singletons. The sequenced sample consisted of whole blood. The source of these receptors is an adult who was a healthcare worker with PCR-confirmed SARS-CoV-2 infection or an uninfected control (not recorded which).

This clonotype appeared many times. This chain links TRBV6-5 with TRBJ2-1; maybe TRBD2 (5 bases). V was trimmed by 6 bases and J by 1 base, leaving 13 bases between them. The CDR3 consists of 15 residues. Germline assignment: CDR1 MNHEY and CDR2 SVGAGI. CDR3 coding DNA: TGTGCCAGCAGCCCCACCAGGAGGTCCTACAATGAGCAGTTCTTC. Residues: CASSPTRRSYNEQFF.

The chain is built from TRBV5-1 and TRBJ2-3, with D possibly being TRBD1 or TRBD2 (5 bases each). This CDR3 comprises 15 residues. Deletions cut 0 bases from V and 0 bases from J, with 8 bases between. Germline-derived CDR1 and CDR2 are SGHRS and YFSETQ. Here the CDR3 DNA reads TGCGCCAGCAGCTTGGGAGGGGCGAGCACAGATACGCAGTATTTT. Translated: CASSLGGASTDTQYF.

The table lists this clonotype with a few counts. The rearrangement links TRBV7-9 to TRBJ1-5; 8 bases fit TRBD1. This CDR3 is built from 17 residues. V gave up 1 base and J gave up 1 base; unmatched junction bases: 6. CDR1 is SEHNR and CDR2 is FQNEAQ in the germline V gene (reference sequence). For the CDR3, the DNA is TGTGCCAGCAGCTTAGTGGGCAGGGGGCGAAGCAATCAGCCCCAGCATTTT. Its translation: CASSLVGRGRSNQPQHF.

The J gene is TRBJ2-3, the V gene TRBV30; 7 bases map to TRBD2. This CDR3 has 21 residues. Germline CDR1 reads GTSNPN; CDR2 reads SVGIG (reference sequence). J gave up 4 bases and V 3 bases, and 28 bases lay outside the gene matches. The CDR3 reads CAWRVLFRNFTTGGRADTQYF. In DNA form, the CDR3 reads TGTGCCTGGAGAGTCCTCTTCCGTAACTTTACCACGGGGGGTCGGGCAGATACGCAGTATTTT. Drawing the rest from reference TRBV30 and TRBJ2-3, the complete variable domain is SQTIHQWPATLVQPVGSPLSLECTVEGTSNPNLYWYRQAAGRGLQLLFYSVGIGQISSEVPQNLSASRPQDRQFILSSKKLLLSDSGFYLCAWRVLFRNFTTGGRADTQYFGPGTRLTVL.

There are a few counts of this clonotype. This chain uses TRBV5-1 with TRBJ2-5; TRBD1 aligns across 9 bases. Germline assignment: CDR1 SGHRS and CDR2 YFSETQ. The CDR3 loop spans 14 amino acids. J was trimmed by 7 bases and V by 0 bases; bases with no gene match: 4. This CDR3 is CASSLGQGVGTQYF. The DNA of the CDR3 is TGCGCCAGCAGCTTGGGACAGGGGGTAGGGACCCAGTACTTC.

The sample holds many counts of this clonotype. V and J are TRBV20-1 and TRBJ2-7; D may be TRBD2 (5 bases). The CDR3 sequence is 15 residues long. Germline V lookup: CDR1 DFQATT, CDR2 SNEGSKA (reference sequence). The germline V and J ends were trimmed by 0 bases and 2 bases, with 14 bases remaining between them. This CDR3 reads CSARDSGRATYEQYF. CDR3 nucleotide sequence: TGCAGTGCTAGAGATTCTGGGCGGGCAACCTACGAGCAGTACTTC.

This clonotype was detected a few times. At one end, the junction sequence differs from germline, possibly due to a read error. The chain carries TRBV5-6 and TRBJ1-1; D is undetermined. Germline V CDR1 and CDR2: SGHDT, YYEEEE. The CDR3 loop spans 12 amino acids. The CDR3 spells CASSLGNSEAFF. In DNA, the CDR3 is TGTGCCAGCAGCTTGGGGAACAGTGAAGCTTTCTTT.

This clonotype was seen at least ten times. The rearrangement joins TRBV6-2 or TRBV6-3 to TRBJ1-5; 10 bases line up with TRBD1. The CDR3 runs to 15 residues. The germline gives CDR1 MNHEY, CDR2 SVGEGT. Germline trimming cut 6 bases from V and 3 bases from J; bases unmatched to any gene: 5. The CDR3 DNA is TGTGCCAGCAGAGGACAGGGGGAGAACAATCAGCCCCAGCATTTT. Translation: CASRGQGENNQPQHF.

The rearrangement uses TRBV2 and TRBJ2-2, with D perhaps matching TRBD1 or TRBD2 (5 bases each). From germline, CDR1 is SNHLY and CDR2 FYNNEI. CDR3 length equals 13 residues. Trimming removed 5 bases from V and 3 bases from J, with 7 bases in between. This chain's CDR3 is CASSRGHTGELFF. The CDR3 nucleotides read TGTGCCAGCAGTAGGGGACACACCGGGGAGCTGTTTTTT.